This section outlines one T cell receptor (beta chain) sequence together with its context. Trimming at V came to 6 bases and at J to 5 bases, leaving 12 bases not matched to a gene. CDR1 and CDR2 from the germline V gene are GTSNPN and SVGIG (reference sequence). This CDR3 comprises 15 residues. The data were taken from a study of CD8+ T cells in alopecia areata. Sample treatment: oral pan-JAK inhibitor, 5-10 mg twice daily. The sequencing template was cDNA reverse transcribed from extracted RNA. Sequenced by immunoSEQ multiplex PCR; TCRdb stores in-frame clones only, minus some. The profile shows about 180,000 clones, 50% to 65% of them singletons.

This sequence originates from a human donor with alopecia areata. The sample here was CD8+ T cells sorted from blood, taken at week 24, from a patient treated with tofacitinib. V is TRBV30 and J is TRBJ1-2; 10 positions match TRBD1. The CDR3 spells CACPSGQGGGYGYTF. CDR3 bases: TGTGCCTGTCCCTCTGGACAGGGGGGGGGTTATGGCTACACCTTC.